The subject of this entry is one T cell receptor (beta chain). TCRdb keeps only in-frame clones here, not all; method: immunoSEQ multiplex PCR. The sample gives approximately 240,000 clones, nearly 90% of which show up once; 2% to 2.5% is in the top ten. The sample originates from a study of blood T cell repertoires in COVID-19. With 5 bases clipped from V and 5 bases from J, the junction kept 13 bases outside the gene matches. The V gene's germline CDR1 is SGHTA and CDR2 FQGTGA. CDR3 length: 16 amino acids. The source of this sequence is a woman in her forties who had recovered from COVID-19. The V gene is TRBV7-3, the J gene TRBJ2-5; 8 bases align to TRBD2. The material sequenced was peripheral blood. The CDR3 is CASSATPGGGHETQYF. DNA for the CDR3: TGTGCCAGCAGCGCCACTCCCGGGGGGGGGCATGAGACCCAGTACTTC.